The present entry profiles one TCR beta chain with its context. This CDR3 comprises 15 residues. Germline CDR1 and CDR2: SGDLS and YYNGEE. The V segment lost 4 bases and the J segment 4 bases; nucleotides outside the gene matches: 9. The data are from a study of blood T cell repertoires in COVID-19. Profiled with immunoSEQ multiplex PCR; TCRdb holds only in-frame clones, not every one. The repertoire holds about 210,000 clones, with roughly 77% as singletons. What was sequenced was PBMCs or T cells enriched from blood (not recorded which). This chain uses TRBV9 with TRBJ2-7; TRBD1 matches 9 bases. This receptor was taken from a man aged 40-55 years who had recovered from COVID-19. The CDR3 sequence: CASSPNRGPMYEQYF. CDR3 nucleotides: TGTGCCAGCAGCCCTAACAGGGGGCCTATGTACGAGCAGTACTTC.